Below, one TCR beta chain is given with its context. Its antigen is as yet unknown. Locally advanced or metastatic urothelial carcinoma affected all patients. This record belongs to a study of PD-L1 blockade in urothelial cancer. Study-wide context: Treatment start was followed by blood analysis at 3 weeks (second dose) and again at 6 weeks. Notes on the study in general: Below-median pretreatment blood TCR clonality predicted better survival.

Trimming took 3 bases from V and 7 from J; bases not matched to a gene: 10. Germline assignment: CDR1 WNHNN and CDR2 SYGVQD (reference sequence). The CDR3 loop spans 16 amino acids. TCRdb's copy holds only in-frame clones and misses some; the assay was immunoSEQ multiplex PCR. The data show around 70,000 clones, around four fifths seen once. The sample consisted of PBMCs, taken around atezolizumab (anti-PD-L1) treatment. The receptor was isolated from a man aged 65-85 years with urothelial cancer. This chain joins TRBV10-1 and TRBJ2-1, with 9 bases matching TRBD2. CDR3 region: CASSDEPSGNSNEQFF. DNA for the CDR3: TGCGCCAGCAGTGACGAGCCTAGCGGGAATAGTAATGAGCAGTTCTTC.